This T cell receptor beta chain appears in the sequencing data of a study of blood T cell repertoires in COVID-19. The table came from immunoSEQ multiplex PCR; TCRdb's copy has only in-frame clones and leaves some out. This table holds under 130,000 clones, approximately 69% found once. Trimming shortened V by 1 base and J by 5 bases, and 12 bases separated the two germline ends. The CDR3 extends over 14 amino acids. Per germline, CDR1 LGHNA and CDR2 YSLEER. The rearrangement joins TRBV4-3 to TRBJ2-7; D is uncertain. The sample consisted of peripheral blood. This receptor was taken from a man aged 80 or over with acute or convalescent COVID-19. The CDR3 loop is CASSQGSVGHEQYF. In DNA form, the CDR3 reads TGCGCCAGCAGCCAAGGATCCGTGGGCCACGAGCAGTACTTC.